Included here is one TCR beta chain sequence, with context. The sample is drawn from a study of blood T cell repertoires in COVID-19. Study-level background: Collection of acute and convalescent COVID-19 samples took place in the United States, Italy and Spain. The cDNA or gDNA used as material had been derived from T cells, B-cell-depleted T cells, or PBMCs.

The V gene's germline CDR1 is PRHDT and CDR2 FYEKMQ (reference sequence). The CDR3 loop spans 16 amino acids. With V trimmed by 2 bases and J by 4 bases, 6 bases remained unmatched. Per the authors' pipeline: Reference gene primers were amplified, and this amplification served to estimate nucleated cell counts. Sequencing used immunoSEQ multiplex PCR; TCRdb keeps in-frame clones, though not all of them. D and trimming come from the DNA, and the V and J calls and clone size come from that table. The sample consists of some 120,000 clones, approximately 85% of them appearing once. The rearrangement joins TRBV13 to TRBJ2-1; 9 bases match TRBD2. The source material was peripheral blood. This TCR came from a woman aged 80 or over with acute or convalescent COVID-19. CDR3 protein: CASSLSLAGLYNEQFF. For the CDR3, the DNA is TGTGCCAGCAGCTTATCGCTAGCGGGGTTATACAATGAGCAGTTCTTC.